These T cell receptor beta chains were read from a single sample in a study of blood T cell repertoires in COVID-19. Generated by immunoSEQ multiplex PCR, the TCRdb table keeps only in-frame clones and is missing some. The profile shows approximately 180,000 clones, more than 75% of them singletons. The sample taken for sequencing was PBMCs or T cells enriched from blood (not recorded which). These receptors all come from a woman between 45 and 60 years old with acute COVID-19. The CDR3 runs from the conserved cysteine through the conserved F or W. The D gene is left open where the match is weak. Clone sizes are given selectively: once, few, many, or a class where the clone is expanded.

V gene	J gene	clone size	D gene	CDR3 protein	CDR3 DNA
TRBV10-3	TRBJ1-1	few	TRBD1	CAISESGTGKWAEAFF	TGTGCCATCAGTGAGAGCGGGACAGGCAAGTGGGCTGAAGCTTTCTTT
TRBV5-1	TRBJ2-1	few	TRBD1	CASTPSGTGQLGEQFF	TGCGCCAGCACCCCTTCCGGGACAGGCCAGCTAGGTGAGCAGTTCTTC
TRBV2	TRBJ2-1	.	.	CAGRLAAEQFF	TGTGCCGGGAGGCTGGCTGCTGAGCAGTTCTTC
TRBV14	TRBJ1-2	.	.	CASSQGLNRWGYTF	TGTGCCAGCAGCCAAGGACTCAACCGGTGGGGCTACACCTTC
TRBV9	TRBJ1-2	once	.	CASSVGRAHFYGYTF	TGTGCCAGCAGCGTAGGCAGGGCCCATTTCTATGGCTACACCTTC
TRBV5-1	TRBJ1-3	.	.	CASSLRRGQRNTIYF	TGCGCCAGCAGCTTGAGGAGAGGGCAAAGAAACACCATATATTTT
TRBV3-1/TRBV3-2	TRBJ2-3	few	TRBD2	CASSQDVLAGGPTDTQYF	TGTGCCAGCAGCCAAGATGTCCTAGCGGGGGGGCCCACAGATACGCAGTATTTT
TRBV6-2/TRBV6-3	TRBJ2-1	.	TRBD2	CASSYSTSGGGNEQFF	TGTGCCAGCAGTTACTCCACTAGCGGGGGGGGGAATGAGCAGTTCTTC
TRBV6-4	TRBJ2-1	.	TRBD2	CASSEGGGHSNEQFF	TGTGCCAGCAGTGAGGGCGGGGGGCATTCCAATGAGCAGTTCTTC
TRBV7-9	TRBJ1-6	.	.	CASSQDRASSPLHF	TGTGCCAGCAGCCAGGACAGAGCCTCTTCACCCCTCCACTTT
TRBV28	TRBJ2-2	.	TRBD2	CASSPAGSRGGTGELFF	TGTGCCAGCAGCCCGGCGGGGAGTCGGGGGGGCACCGGGGAGCTGTTTTTT
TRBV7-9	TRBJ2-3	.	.	CASSLGGADTQYF	TGTGCCAGCAGCTTAGGGGGGGCAGATACGCAGTATTTT
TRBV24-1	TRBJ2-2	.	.	CATSRAGSGSTGELFF	TGTGCCACCAGTCGGGCCGGGTCCGGGAGCACCGGGGAGCTGTTTTTT
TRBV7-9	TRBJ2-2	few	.	CASSLIVGELFF	TGTGCCAGCAGCTTAATAGTCGGGGAGCTGTTTTTT
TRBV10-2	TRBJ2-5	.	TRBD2	CASSEGPSGGPQETQYF	TGCGCCAGCAGTGAGGGCCCAAGCGGGGGGCCACAAGAGACCCAGTACTTC
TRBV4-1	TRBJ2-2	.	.	CASSQDPTGSTGELFF	TGCGCCAGCAGCCAAGATCCAACAGGCAGTACCGGGGAGCTGTTTTTT
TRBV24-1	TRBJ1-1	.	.	CATSDLSGAGAFF	TGTGCCACCAGTGACCTCTCAGGGGCGGGAGCTTTCTTT
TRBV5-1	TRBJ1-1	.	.	CASLEGVGTEAFF	TGCGCCAGCCTCGAAGGGGTGGGCACTGAAGCTTTCTTT
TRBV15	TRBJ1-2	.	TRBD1	CATSRRQGHYGYTF	TGTGCCACCAGCAGGAGACAGGGCCACTATGGCTACACCTTC
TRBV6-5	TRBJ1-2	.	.	CASSVAAGYGYTF	TGTGCCAGCTCAGTGGCCGCGGGGTATGGCTACACCTTC
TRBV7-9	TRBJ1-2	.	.	CASSPLPGEGGYTF	TGTGCCAGCAGTCCGCTTCCAGGGGAGGGTGGCTACACCTTC
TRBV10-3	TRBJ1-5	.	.	CAISEMSGDNQPQHF	TGTGCCATCAGTGAGATGAGCGGGGACAATCAGCCCCAGCATTTT
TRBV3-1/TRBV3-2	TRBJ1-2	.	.	CASSQGLPNRDGYTF	TGTGCCAGCAGCCAAGGCCTCCCGAACAGGGATGGCTACACCTTC
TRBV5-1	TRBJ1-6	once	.	CASSLLQGNSPLHF	TGCGCCAGCAGCTTGTTACAGGGAAATTCACCCCTCCACTTT
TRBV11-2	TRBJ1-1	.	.	CASSLGTSEAFF	TGTGCCAGCAGCTTAGGGACTTCTGAAGCTTTCTTT
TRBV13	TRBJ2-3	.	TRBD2	CASSLAPSGLADTQYF	TGTGCCAGCAGCTTAGCTCCTAGCGGGTTGGCAGATACGCAGTATTTT
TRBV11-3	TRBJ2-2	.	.	CASSYGQATGELFF	TGTGCCAGCAGCTACGGCCAGGCCACCGGGGAGCTGTTTTTT
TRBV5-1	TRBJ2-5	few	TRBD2	CASSPGGSGGQETQYF	TGCGCCAGCAGCCCTGGAGGTAGCGGGGGGCAAGAGACCCAGTACTTC
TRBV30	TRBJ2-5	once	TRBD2	CACLGGGSETQYF	TGTGCCTGCCTGGGGGGGGGATCAGAGACCCAGTACTTC
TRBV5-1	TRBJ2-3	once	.	CASSTLGSDTQYF	TGCGCCAGCAGCACCCTAGGCTCAGATACGCAGTATTTT
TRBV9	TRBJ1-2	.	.	CASSLGGLTANYGYTF	TGTGCCAGCAGCCTCGGAGGGCTCACAGCTAACTATGGCTACACCTTC
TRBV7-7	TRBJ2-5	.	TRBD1	CASSLRDRGSNTQYF	TGTGCCAGCAGCTTAAGGGACAGGGGTAGTAATACCCAGTACTTC
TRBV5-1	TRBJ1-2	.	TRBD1	CASSLGGTADGYTF	TGCGCCAGCAGCTTGGGTGGGACAGCGGATGGCTACACCTTC
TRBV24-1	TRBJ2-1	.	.	CATSEGARNEQFF	TGTGCCACCAGTGAGGGGGCGAGGAATGAGCAGTTCTTC
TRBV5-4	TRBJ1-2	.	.	CASSISQPGLVHGYTF	TGTGCCAGCAGCATTTCCCAGCCGGGGTTGGTACATGGCTACACCTTC
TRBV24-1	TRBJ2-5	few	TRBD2	CATSDRLAGGPETQYF	TGTGCCACCAGTGACCGACTAGCGGGGGGGCCAGAGACCCAGTACTTC
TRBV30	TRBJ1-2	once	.	CAWSGGAGNPSNYGYTF	TGTGCCTGGAGTGGCGGGGCAGGGAATCCTTCTAACTATGGCTACACCTTC
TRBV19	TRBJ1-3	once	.	CASSINQGDGNTIYF	TGTGCCAGTAGTATCAACCAGGGCGATGGAAACACCATATATTTT
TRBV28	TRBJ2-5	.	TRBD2	CASSLYGLADQETQYF	TGTGCCAGCAGTTTATATGGACTAGCGGACCAAGAGACCCAGTACTTC
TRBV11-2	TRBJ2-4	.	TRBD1	CASSLDFETGAFQYF	TGTGCCAGCAGCTTAGATTTTGAGACAGGGGCTTTTCAGTACTTC
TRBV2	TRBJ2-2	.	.	CASRIREGAIRTGELFF	TGTGCCAGCAGGATTCGGGAGGGGGCAATTCGCACCGGGGAGCTGTTTTTT
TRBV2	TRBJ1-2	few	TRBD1	CASSQEGQSSVGYTF	TGTGCCAGCTCCCAGGAGGGACAGTCCTCGGTCGGGTACACCTTC
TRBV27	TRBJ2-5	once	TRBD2	CASSLLAGGQETQYF	TGTGCCAGCAGTTTATTGGCGGGGGGGCAAGAGACCCAGTACTTC
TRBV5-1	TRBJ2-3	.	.	CASSLYNTDTQYF	TGCGCCAGCAGCTTGTACAACACAGATACGCAGTATTTT
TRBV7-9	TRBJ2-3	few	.	CASSPPGERTDTQYF	TGTGCCAGCAGCCCCCCCGGGGAACGCACAGATACGCAGTATTTT
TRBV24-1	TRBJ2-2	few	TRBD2	CATATAGGHTGELFF	TGTGCCACCGCCACAGCGGGGGGGCACACCGGGGAGCTGTTTTTT
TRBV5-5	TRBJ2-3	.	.	CASSLSSYDTQYF	TGTGCCAGCAGCTTGTCTAGCTACGATACGCAGTATTTT
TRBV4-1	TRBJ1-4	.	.	CASSQPARGASNEKLFF	TGCGCCAGCAGCCAACCCGCCCGGGGTGCTTCTAATGAAAAACTGTTTTTT
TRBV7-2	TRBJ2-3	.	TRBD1	CASSTKGQGASDTQYF	TGTGCCAGCAGCACTAAGGGACAGGGGGCCTCAGATACGCAGTATTTT
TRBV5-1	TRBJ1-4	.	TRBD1	CASSLWGQGEKLFF	TGCGCCAGCAGCTTGTGGGGACAGGGGGAAAAACTGTTTTTT
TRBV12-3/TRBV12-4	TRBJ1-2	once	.	CASSGQRYGYTF	TGTGCCAGCAGTGGACAGCGCTATGGCTACACCTTC
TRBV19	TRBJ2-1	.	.	CASSYTGQGSYNEQFF	TGTGCCAGTAGTTATACAGGGCAAGGCTCCTACAATGAGCAGTTCTTC
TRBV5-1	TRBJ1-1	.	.	CASSYRGLGTEAFF	TGCGCCAGCAGTTATAGGGGATTGGGGACTGAAGCTTTCTTT